The clone carrying this T cell receptor (beta chain) was counted between two and nine times. As yet, its antigen is unknown. One end of the junction is discordant with germline, which a read error may explain. The study reverse transcribed the entire isolated RNA, so it sequenced expressed TCRB transcripts. This table comes from immunoSEQ multiplex PCR, and its TCRdb copy is limited to in-frame clones, with some not included. This table has 200,000 to 250,000 clones, over 8.5% appearing once. The data belong to a study of beta chain features in type 1 diabetes. The overall study: All of the samples together had some 99 million sorted cells examined.

Study-level results: There was a moderate but significant shortening of TCRB CDR3s in all four CD4+ subsets of Type 1 diabetes patients. PCR could preferentially amplify shorter templates, alike in patients and controls. Type 1 diabetes patients had fewer VDJ junction insertions and more deletions.

Sequencing was carried out using naive CD4+ T cells from blood. The TCR originated in a woman in her late teens or twenties in good health.

CDR3 sequence: CASSDRANREGF. The CDR3 DNA sequence: TGTGCCAGCAGTGATCGGGCCAACAGGGAGGGCTTC. The chain is built from TRBV2 and TRBJ2-7, with D maybe TRBD2 (7 bases). The CDR3 has 12 amino acids. CDR1 and CDR2 (germline): SNHLY, FYNNEI.